This T cell receptor (beta chain) derives from a study of T cells in localized non-small cell lung cancer. The CDR3 is 12 amino acids. Germline CDR1 is KGHSH and CDR2 is LQKENI. V was clipped by 5 bases and J by 7 bases, with 9 bases between them. Details on this clone: Its antigen is not known.

Study-level results: It remains possible that heterogeneity exists, since only one tumor region was sequenced. Elevated circulating T cell density in blood was associated with longer overall survival.

Generated by immunoSEQ multiplex PCR, the TCRdb table keeps only in-frame clones and is missing some. The sample shows about 72,000 clones, 84% of them seen only once. This clonotype was obtained from a female donor older than 55 with stage I lung adenocarcinoma. The chain combines TRBV18 with TRBJ2-1; no firm D call. The source material was peripheral blood, sampled before any cancer treatment. For the CDR3, the DNA is TGTGCCAGCTCATCCGACGGTAATGAGCAGTTCTTC. It is translated as CASSSDGNEQFF.